This is a list of T cell receptor beta chains from one sample in a study of shared clonotypes between healthy human individuals. Data came from immunoSEQ multiplex PCR; TCRdb stores just in-frame clones and leaves some out. The sample carries roughly 2 million clones, 85% to 95% recorded once. Sequencing was performed on naive CD8+ T cells sorted from blood. Receptor source: a man aged 18-30 years in good health. CDR3s include the opening cysteine and the closing phenylalanine or tryptophan. D genes are given only for firm matches.

TRBV7-8	-	TRBJ2-7	CASSSRTGAYEQYF	TGTGCCAGCAGCTCGAGGACGGGAGCCTACGAGCAGTACTTC
TRBV4-1	-	TRBJ2-3	CASSQSADTQYF	TGCGCCAGCAGCCAATCTGCAGATACGCAGTATTTT
TRBV7-9	TRBD2	TRBJ2-3	CASSLAGLATTDTQYF	TGTGCCAGCAGCTTAGCGGGACTAGCGACCACAGATACGCAGTATTTT
TRBV2	TRBD1	TRBJ2-2	CASSGSGGYGELFF	TGTGCCAGCAGTGGGTCAGGGGGCTATGGGGAGCTGTTTTTT
TRBV4-1	TRBD1	TRBJ1-6	CASSQDGQASSYNSPLHF	TGCGCCAGCAGCCAAGATGGACAGGCGAGCTCCTATAATTCACCCCTCCACTTT
TRBV13	-	TRBJ1-1	CATRTLNTEAFF	TGTGCCACCAGGACATTGAACACTGAAGCTTTCTTT
TRBV28	TRBD1	TRBJ1-6	CASSLQGVGSPLHF	TGTGCCAGCAGCCTGCAGGGGGTAGGGTCACCCCTCCACTTT
TRBV10-3	-	TRBJ1-2	CAISEPGTAPNYGYTF	TGTGCCATCAGTGAGCCTGGTACGGCGCCCAACTATGGCTACACCTTC
TRBV9	-	TRBJ2-7	CASSVAASSYEQYF	TGTGCCAGCAGCGTAGCGGCTAGCTCCTACGAGCAGTACTTC
TRBV18	-	TRBJ2-7	CASSLVGGPYEQYF	TGTGCCAGCTCACTCGTGGGGGGACCCTACGAGCAGTACTTC
TRBV10-1	TRBD2	TRBJ2-2	CASSETTSGGTGELFF	TGCGCCAGCAGTGAAACTACCTCGGGGGGGACCGGGGAGCTGTTTTTT
TRBV5-4	TRBD2	TRBJ2-1	CASSLLGTKNEQFF	TGTGCCAGCAGCTTGTTGGGGACTAAAAATGAGCAGTTCTTC
TRBV2	TRBD1	TRBJ1-2	CARAIQGTDGYTF	TGTGCCAGGGCGATACAGGGGACAGATGGCTACACCTTC